This passage covers 18 T cell receptor beta chains from one sample sequenced in a study of cytomegalovirus exposure and HLA in healthy donors. PCR primers comprised 60 Vbeta and 13 Jbeta primers. Produced via immunoSEQ multiplex PCR; TCRdb's table is partial and in-frame only. The sample records 100,000 to 150,000 clones, roughly four fifths being singletons. The source material was PBMCs. These receptors all come from a girl between 2 and 10 years old in good health and CMV-seronegative.

The J gene is TRBJ2-7, the V gene TRBV4-1; 14 bases line up with TRBD2. The junction had 14 bases not matched to a gene; V was cut back by 0 bases and J by 1 base. This CDR3 is 21 amino acids long. The germline CDR1 and CDR2 sequences are MGHRA and YSYEKL. The CDR3 coding sequence is TGCGCCAGCAGCCAAGACTGGGTAGGACTAGCGGGGGGCATCCTGTCCTACGAGCAGTACTTC. Translated: CASSQDWVGLAGGILSYEQYF.

This chain uses TRBV11-2 with TRBJ1-2; the D is unclear. The germline gives CDR1 SGHAT, CDR2 FQNNGV. V dropped 6 bases and J dropped 2 bases, with 10 bases sitting between them. The length of the CDR3 is 13 residues. The CDR3 DNA reads TGTGCCAGCAGTGCGGGCCTGAACTATGGCTACACCTTC. Residues: CASSAGLNYGYTF.

The chain combines TRBV25-1 with TRBJ2-7; 11 positions agree with TRBD2. CDR1 and CDR2 from the germline V gene are MGHDK and SYGVNS. The CDR3 runs 15 residues. V lost 5 bases, J lost 4 bases, and 7 bases stayed unmatched. This chain's CDR3 is CASSLSSGRFYEQYF. CDR3 in DNA: TGTGCCAGCAGTCTCTCTAGCGGGAGGTTTTACGAGCAGTACTTC.

The V call is TRBV2, the J call TRBJ1-1; no clear D. Germline V gene lookup returns CDR1 SNHLY and CDR2 FYNNEI. The CDR3 runs to 12 residues. The V and J ends lost 1 base and 5 bases respectively, with 5 bases between them. CDR3 nucleotide sequence: TGTGCCAGCAGTGAAGGAGGTACTGAAGCTTTCTTT. This encodes CASSEGGTEAFF.

This clone was detected a few times. This sample includes further DNA sequences coding for the same CDR3. The chain has TRBV5-1 and TRBJ2-6, with D unresolved. The CDR3 is 16 residues long. The germline V and J ends were trimmed by 0 bases and 2 bases, with 9 bases remaining between them. Germline CDR1 and CDR2: SGHRS and YFSETQ. This CDR3 reads CASSLVQAPGANVLTF. CDR3 in DNA: TGCGCCAGCAGCTTGGTTCAGGCTCCTGGGGCCAACGTCCTGACTTTC.

This chain joins TRBV5-6 and TRBJ1-5; TRBD1 matches 7 bases. Germline loops: CDR1 SGHDT, CDR2 YYEEEE. CDR3 length equals 14 residues. The junction had 5 bases not matched to a gene; V was cut back by 1 base and J by 7 bases. The chain's CDR3 is CASSLSGGQQPQHF. The CDR3, as DNA: TGTGCCAGCAGCTTGTCAGGGGGTCAACAGCCCCAGCATTTT.

The J gene is TRBJ2-1, the V gene TRBV5-1; no firm D call. The V end lost 4 bases, the J end lost 6 bases, and 11 bases lay between the germline ends. Per the germline V gene, CDR1 is SGHRS and CDR2 is YFSETQ. The CDR3 is 13 amino acids. CDR3 coding DNA: TGCGCCAGCAGCCTCGCTGAGATCAATGAGCAGTTCTTC. Amino acid sequence: CASSLAEINEQFF.

This clone was counted a few times. The chain is built from TRBV28 and TRBJ1-2; no clear D gene. The V end was cut by 4 bases, the J end by 0 bases, with 18 bases between. The CDR3 totals 17 residues. Germline V gene data show CDR1 as MDHEN and CDR2 as SYDVKM. The CDR3 bases are TGTGCCAGCAGTTACCCCGGGCCCTCGGGAACTAACTATGGCTACACCTTC. Protein sequence: CASSYPGPSGTNYGYTF.

J is TRBJ2-5 and V is TRBV5-1, with 9 bases that match TRBD1. The J call may be faulty, since TRBJ2-7 better matches the DNA end. Germline V gene data show CDR1 as SGHRS and CDR2 as YFSETQ. The CDR3 is 14 residues long. As DNA, the CDR3 is TGCGCCAGCAGCACCGGGACAGGGAGCTACGAGCAGTACTTC. It encodes CASSTGTGSYEQYF.

This chain connects TRBV30 to TRBJ1-2; D not certain. The CDR3 consists of 12 residues. Germline-derived CDR1 and CDR2 are GTSNPN and SVGIG (reference sequence). The V end was cut by 0 bases, the J end by 8 bases, with 10 bases between. The chain's CDR3 is CAWSVLSWGYTF. CDR3 DNA: TGTGCCTGGAGTGTACTAAGCTGGGGCTACACCTTC.

Turning to this clone: Other DNA sequences in this sample translate to the same CDR3. The chain couples TRBV30 to TRBJ2-7; maybe TRBD1 (5 bases). This CDR3 is 12 amino acids long. Germline CDR1 reads GTSNPN; CDR2 reads SVGIG (reference sequence). V lost 0 bases, J lost 6 bases, and 9 bases lay in between. CDR3 DNA sequence: TGTGCCTGGAGTGTCCAGGGTGCCGAGCAGTACTTC. It codes for CAWSVQGAEQYF.

V gene TRBV29-1 combines with J gene TRBJ2-1, with TRBD2 matching over 7 bases. Germline V gives CDR1 SQVTM, CDR2 ANQGSEA. V lost 3 bases to trimming and J lost 0 bases; unmatched junction nucleotides: 8. This CDR3 is 16 amino acids long. The DNA for the CDR3 is TGCAGCGTTGAGGGGGGAGGGGAGAGCTCCTACAATGAGCAGTTCTTC. Translated: CSVEGGGESSYNEQFF.

The V call is TRBV28, the J call TRBJ1-5; 11 nucleotides line up with TRBD1. This CDR3 spans 13 amino acids. V lost 9 bases, J lost 4 bases, and 2 bases stayed unmatched. Germline V gene data show CDR1 as MDHEN and CDR2 as SYDVKM. The chain's CDR3 is CASGTGGNQPQHF. CDR3 bases: TGTGCCAGTGGGACAGGGGGTAATCAGCCCCAGCATTTT.

DNA of the CDR3: TGTGCCAGCAGCTTGATGACTAGCGGGAGGAATGAGCAGTTCTTC. Its protein product is CASSLMTSGRNEQFF. The V gene is TRBV5-4, the J gene TRBJ2-1, with 13 bases lining up with TRBD2. Germline CDR1 reads SGHNT; CDR2 reads YYREEE (reference sequence). This CDR3 has 15 residues. J lost 7 bases, V lost 1 base, and 2 bases had no gene match.

The rearrangement links TRBV10-3 to TRBJ1-5, with TRBD1 matching over 8 bases. Germline V gene lookup returns CDR1 ENHRY and CDR2 SYGVKD. With V trimmed by 5 bases and J by 3 bases, 3 bases remained unmatched. The length of the CDR3 is 14 residues. This CDR3 reads CAISSGQVNQPQHF. CDR3 DNA sequence: TGTGCCATCAGTTCGGGACAGGTCAATCAGCCCCAGCATTTT.

This chain uses TRBV7-9 with TRBJ1-1, with D perhaps matching TRBD1 (5 bases). This CDR3 has 14 residues. Looked up from germline, CDR1 is SEHNR and CDR2 is FQNEAQ (reference sequence). With 5 bases removed from V and 7 bases from J, the gap between germline ends came to 17 bases. CDR3 sequence reads: CASSPPGGYSEAFF. The CDR3 DNA is TGTGCCAGCAGCCCACCGGGGGGGTACAGTGAAGCTTTCTTT.

This clone was observed a handful of times. The chain recombines TRBV13 with TRBJ2-7; D gene unclear. Germline V gives CDR1 PRHDT, CDR2 FYEKMQ (reference sequence). This CDR3 comprises 14 residues. V lost 6 bases to trimming and J lost 0 bases, with 12 bases between them. The CDR3 bases are TGTGCCAGCAGTTCCCAAAGGAGCTCCTACGAGCAGTACTTC. Translation: CASSSQRSSYEQYF.

V is TRBV28 and J is TRBJ1-2, with TRBD1 identical over 8 bases. Germline values: CDR1 MDHEN, CDR2 SYDVKM. CDR3 length: 14 residues. V trimming: 3 bases; J trimming: 6 bases; junction bases outside the gene matches: 6. The CDR3 sequence: CASSLDRVSDGYTF. As DNA, the CDR3 is TGTGCCAGCAGTTTGGACAGGGTTAGTGATGGCTACACCTTC.